This T cell receptor beta chain was captured in a study of cytomegalovirus exposure and HLA in healthy donors. Germline V lookup: CDR1 SGHNT, CDR2 YENEEA. The V end was cut by 1 base, the J end by 2 bases, with 12 bases between. CDR3 length equals 16 residues. The PCR employed 60 Vbeta primers together with 13 Jbeta primers. Repertoires were generated with immunoSEQ multiplex PCR, while TCRdb's copy carries only in-frame clones and drops some. The data show about 89,000 clones, roughly 85% seen once. The TCR was taken from a man in his forties or fifties in good health and CMV-seropositive. The V gene is TRBV11-3, the J gene TRBJ1-3; D uncertain. What was sequenced was PBMCs. The CDR3 sequence is CASSLAAGGTGNTIYF. Here the CDR3 DNA reads TGTGCCAGCAGCTTAGCGGCGGGTGGGACTGGAAACACCATATATTTT.